One and the same sample provided the 24 T cell receptor beta chains below, sequenced in a study of identical twins. MiXCR was run by TCRdb on the 5' RACE reads, yielding one entry per CDR3 protein. The sample holds fewer than 550,000 distinct CDR3 sequences, 15% seen once. The sample also formed part of further work on yellow fever vaccine responses in identical twins.

Sequenced material: CD4+ T cells sorted from blood. The receptors stem from a woman between 18 and 29 years old in good health.

There are a few counts of this clonotype. The chain is built from TRBV7-2 and TRBJ2-4; TRBD2 agrees at 11 bases. Germline V gene sequence: CDR1 SGHTA, CDR2 FQGNSA. This CDR3 has 15 amino acids. Losses at the gene ends were 2 bases for V and 6 bases for J; bases not matched to a gene: 3. The CDR3 coding sequence is TGTGCCAGCAGCTTATCAGGACTAGCGGGAAACATTCAGTACTTC. Translating it yields CASSLSGLAGNIQYF.

The rearrangement links TRBV19 to TRBJ2-1, with D hard to call. V was cut by 3 bases and J by 7 bases, with 10 bases left in between. The CDR3 length is 13 residues. The germline V gene encodes CDR1 LNHDA and CDR2 SQIVND (reference sequence). The CDR3 region has the DNA TGTGCCAGTAGTATCACAGTAAGAAATGAGCAGTTCTTC. Translating it yields CASSITVRNEQFF.

This clonotype has at least ten counts. This sequence joins TRBV12-3 or TRBV12-4 and TRBJ1-2; D possibly corresponds to TRBD1 (5 bases). Trimming left V 10 bases short and J 6 bases short, with 18 bases between. The CDR3 length is 13 residues. The CDR3 region has the DNA TGTGCCACCGGCCACGGCAGGGTTAATGGCTACACCTTC. Its protein product is CATGHGRVNGYTF.

This clonotype was seen a handful of times. V is TRBV4-1 and J is TRBJ2-6, with D unclear. V shed 1 base and J shed 0 bases, with 10 bases lying between them. The CDR3 length is 17 residues. Looked up from germline, CDR1 is MGHRA and CDR2 is YSYEKL. The CDR3 is CASSQVVLSSGANVLTF. The CDR3 coding sequence is TGCGCCAGCAGCCAAGTAGTCTTGAGCTCTGGGGCCAACGTCCTGACTTTC.

This clonotype was recorded at least ten times. V is TRBV27 and J is TRBJ2-1, with TRBD2 as a possible D gene (7 bases). This CDR3 comprises 15 residues. The germline V and J ends were trimmed by 6 bases and 4 bases, with 16 bases remaining between them. CDR1 is MNHEY and CDR2 is SMNVEV in the germline V gene (reference sequence). The CDR3 DNA is TGTGCCAGCAGCCGAACCCGGGGGGCTTACAATGAGCAGTTCTTC. Its translation: CASSRTRGAYNEQFF.

The chain couples TRBV12-3 or TRBV12-4 to TRBJ1-4, with 7 bases matching TRBD1. With 5 bases clipped from V and 6 bases from J, the junction kept 15 bases outside the gene matches. CDR3 length equals 17 residues. CDR3 sequence: CASSKGRDSWGYEKLFF. The CDR3 DNA is TGTGCCAGCAGTAAAGGCAGGGACAGCTGGGGATATGAAAAACTGTTTTTT.

This clonotype was recorded a few times. The V gene is TRBV20-1, the J gene TRBJ2-1; a possible D gene is TRBD2 (5 bases). Germline V gives CDR1 DFQATT, CDR2 SNEGSKA (reference sequence). The CDR3 runs 10 residues. CDR3 nucleotides: TGCAGCCCGGGGAACAATGAGCAGTTCTTC. Residues: CSPGNNEQFF.

The rearrangement uses TRBV7-8 and TRBJ2-5, with 8 bases matching TRBD1. Germline CDR1 is SGHVS and CDR2 is FQNEAQ. The CDR3 is made up of 14 amino acids. J lost 1 base, V lost 6 bases, and 4 bases had no gene match. The CDR3 spells CASRRRGPQETQYF. The CDR3 DNA sequence: TGTGCCAGCAGGCGCAGGGGGCCCCAAGAGACCCAGTACTTC. Combining the CDR3 with reference TRBV7-8 and TRBJ2-5 gives the whole variable domain GAGVSQSPRYKVAKRGQDVALRCDPISGHVSLFWYQQALGQGPEFLTYFQNEAQLDKSGLPSDRFFAERPEGSVSTLKIQRTQQEDSAVYLCASRRRGPQETQYFGPGTRLLVL.

V and J are TRBV20-1 and TRBJ1-1, with a tentative D call TRBD1 (5 bases). CDR3 length equals 15 residues. V was pared by 6 bases and J by 1 base, with 18 bases between. From germline, CDR1 is DFQATT and CDR2 SNEGSKA (reference sequence). CDR3 amino acids: CSAMRPGRGNTEAFF. DNA for the CDR3: TGCAGTGCCATGCGCCCGGGACGGGGGAACACTGAAGCTTTCTTT.

There are many counts of this clonotype. CDR3: CASSLDFLSGGPKDTQYF. In DNA, the CDR3 is TGCGCCAGCAGCTTGGATTTTCTAAGCGGGGGCCCCAAGGATACGCAGTATTTT. This sequence joins TRBV5-1 and TRBJ2-3, with 8 bases aligning to TRBD2. Trimming took 0 bases from V and 6 from J; bases not matched to a gene: 15. Germline V gene sequence: CDR1 SGHRS, CDR2 YFSETQ. The CDR3 contains 18 residues. Supplemented by reference TRBV5-1 and TRBJ2-3, the full variable domain reads KAGVTQTPRYLIKTRGQQVTLSCSPISGHRSVSWYQQTPGQGLQFLFEYFSETQRNKGNFPGRFSGRQFSNSRSEMNVSTLELGDSALYLCASSLDFLSGGPKDTQYFGPGTRLTVL.

This clonotype has a count of ten or more. The CDR3 bases are TGCGCCAGCAGCCGAGACGGACTTAATGAAAAACTGTTTTTT. Its translation: CASSRDGLNEKLFF. The V and J genes are TRBV5-1 and TRBJ1-4; D gene ambiguous. Trimming removed 4 bases from V and 4 bases from J, with 11 bases in between. Per the germline V gene, CDR1 is SGHRS and CDR2 is YFSETQ. The CDR3 spans 14 residues.

This clonotype was seen a handful of times. The rearrangement uses TRBV28 and TRBJ1-1; D is undetermined. Germline V gives CDR1 MDHEN, CDR2 SYDVKM. This CDR3 spans 14 amino acids. V was cut by 1 base and J by 0 bases, with 6 bases left in between. The CDR3 reads CASSLLALNTEAFF. CDR3 nucleotides: TGTGCCAGCAGTTTATTAGCGCTGAACACTGAAGCTTTCTTT.

The J gene is TRBJ2-1, the V gene TRBV6-5, with TRBD2 matching 11 bases. The CDR3 has 15 residues. V shed 3 bases and J 9 bases; nucleotides not matched to a gene: 7. Germline values: CDR1 MNHEY, CDR2 SVGAGI. The CDR3 spells CASSYSGRGATEQFF. The DNA of the CDR3 is TGTGCCAGCAGTTATAGCGGGAGGGGAGCGACTGAGCAGTTCTTC.

The V and J genes are TRBV15 and TRBJ2-1; 8 bases are shared with TRBD2. The CDR3 is 15 residues long. Germline CDR1 reads LNHNV; CDR2 reads YYDKDF (reference sequence). J lost 0 bases, V lost 5 bases, and 3 bases had no gene match. CDR3 sequence (DNA): TGTGCCACCAGCCGGCGGGGGGACTCCTACAATGAGCAGTTCTTC. The encoded protein is CATSRRGDSYNEQFF.

This rearrangement joins TRBV11-2 to TRBJ2-5, with 7 bases identical to TRBD2. The CDR3 has 15 residues. Losses at the gene ends were 3 bases for V and 2 bases for J; bases not matched to a gene: 6. CDR1 is SGHAT and CDR2 is FQNNGV in the germline V gene. The DNA of the CDR3 is TGTGCCAGCAGCTTCCCGGGGGGACCTCAAGAGACCCAGTACTTC. Its protein product is CASSFPGGPQETQYF. The full variable domain, in which reference TRBV11-2 and TRBJ2-5 provide the parts outside the CDR3, is EAGVAQSPRYKIIEKRQSVAFWCNPISGHATLYWYQQILGQGPKLLIQFQNNGVVDDSQLPKDRFSAERLKGVDSTLKIQPAKLEDSAVYLCASSFPGGPQETQYFGPGTRLLVL.

The rearrangement joins TRBV20-1 to TRBJ2-7; 9 bases are a match to TRBD2. Germline V CDR1 and CDR2: DFQATT, SNEGSKA (reference sequence). J gave up 4 bases and V 3 bases, and 13 bases lay outside the gene matches. The CDR3 totals 16 residues. CDR3 protein: CSASKASGTVFYEQYF. CDR3 coding DNA: TGCAGTGCTAGTAAGGCTAGCGGGACCGTTTTTTACGAGCAGTACTTC.

CDR3 sequence: CASSATDSNTEAFF. The CDR3 DNA sequence: TGTGCCAGCAGTGCCACGGACAGCAACACTGAAGCTTTCTTT. The genes are TRBV6-4 and TRBJ1-1; D perhaps matches TRBD1 (6 bases). Trimming cost V 4 bases and J 2 bases, with 11 bases left between them. Germline V gives CDR1 MRHNA, CDR2 SNTAGT. This CDR3 comprises 14 residues.

This clonotype was counted only a few times. The chain has TRBV11-2 and TRBJ2-4; 9 bases match TRBD1. CDR3 length: 17 residues. V lost 5 bases, J lost 2 bases, and 10 bases stayed unmatched. Germline V CDR1 and CDR2: SGHAT, FQNNGV. CDR3 in amino acids: CASSKPTGTGTKNIQYF. The CDR3 DNA reads as TGTGCCAGCAGCAAACCAACCGGGACAGGGACCAAAAACATTCAGTACTTC.

This clonotype appeared a few times. The chain has TRBV9 and TRBJ2-2; 13 nucleotides match TRBD2. Per the germline V gene, CDR1 is SGDLS and CDR2 is YYNGEE. CDR3 length: 17 amino acids. Losses at the gene ends were 4 bases for V and 2 bases for J; bases not matched to a gene: 5. The CDR3 nucleotides are TGTGCCAGCAGCCCGGGGACTAGCGGGACCAACACCGGGGAGCTGTTTTTT. This gives the protein CASSPGTSGTNTGELFF.

A few counts support this clonotype. The V gene is TRBV7-9, the J gene TRBJ2-2; D is possibly TRBD1 (5 bases). Trimming removed 0 bases at V and 0 bases at J, with 8 bases between. Germline lookup yields CDR1 SEHNR and CDR2 FQNEAQ (reference sequence). CDR3 size: 16 residues. This CDR3 is CASSLAGPTNTGELFF. The CDR3, as DNA: TGTGCCAGCAGCTTAGCGGGGCCCACGAACACCGGGGAGCTGTTTTTT.

This clonotype was recorded a few times. The V and J genes are TRBV6-1 and TRBJ2-7; D may correspond to TRBD1 or TRBD2 (5 bases each). Trimming removed 7 bases from V and 0 bases from J, with 22 bases in between. The CDR3 is 17 residues long. CDR1 and CDR2 from the germline V gene are MNHNS and SASEGT. CDR3 DNA sequence: TGTGCCAGCACCGCGATGGGGACCGCACTAAGCTCCTACGAGCAGTACGTC. Its protein product is CASTAMGTALSSYEQYV.

The gene calls are TRBV2 and TRBJ2-7; possibly TRBD1 or TRBD2 for D (5 bases each). Germline V gene sequence: CDR1 SNHLY, CDR2 FYNNEI. The CDR3 is 18 residues long. Between the trimmed V and J ends, which lost 5 bases and 0 bases, there was a span of 23 bases. CDR3 DNA: TGTGCCAGCAGTACCTCCTGGTTTTGGGACCCGGGCTCCTACGAGCAGTACGTC. This gives the protein CASSTSWFWDPGSYEQYV.

This clonotype has more than one count but fewer than ten. The V gene is TRBV2, the J gene TRBJ1-1; no definite D call. Looked up from germline, CDR1 is SNHLY and CDR2 is FYNNEI. V lost 4 bases and J 0 bases, leaving 9 bases between the germline ends. The CDR3 is made up of 14 amino acids. In DNA form, the CDR3 reads TGTGCCAGCAGTGCAGGACGATTGAACACTGAAGCTTTCTTT. Amino acids: CASSAGRLNTEAFF.

The chain joins TRBV9 to TRBJ2-3, with 11 positions matching TRBD2. Germline V gene sequence: CDR1 SGDLS, CDR2 YYNGEE. The CDR3 spans 19 residues. The V and J ends lost 0 bases and 0 bases, in that order; junction bases with no gene match: 9. The CDR3 region has the DNA TGTGCCAGCAGCGTAGCCAGGGGAAGACTAGCGGGGAGCACAGATACGCAGTATTTT. Translation: CASSVARGRLAGSTDTQYF.